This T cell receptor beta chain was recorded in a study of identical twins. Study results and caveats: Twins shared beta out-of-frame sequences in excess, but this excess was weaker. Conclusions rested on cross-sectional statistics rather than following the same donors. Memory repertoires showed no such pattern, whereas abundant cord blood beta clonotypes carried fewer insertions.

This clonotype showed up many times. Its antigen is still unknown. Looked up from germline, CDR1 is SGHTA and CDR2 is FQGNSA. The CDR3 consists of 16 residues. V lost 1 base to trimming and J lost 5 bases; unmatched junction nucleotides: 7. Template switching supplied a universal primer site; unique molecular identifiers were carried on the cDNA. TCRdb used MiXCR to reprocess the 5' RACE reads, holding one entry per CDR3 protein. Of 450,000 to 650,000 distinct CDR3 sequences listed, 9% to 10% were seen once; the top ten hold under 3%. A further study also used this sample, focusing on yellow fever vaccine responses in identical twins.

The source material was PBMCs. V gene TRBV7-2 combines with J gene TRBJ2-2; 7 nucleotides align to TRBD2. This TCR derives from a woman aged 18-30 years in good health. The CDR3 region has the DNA TGTGCCAGCAGCTTAGATTCAAGCGGGGATACCGGGGAGCTGTTTTTT. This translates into CASSLDSSGDTGELFF.